A selection of T cell receptor beta chains follows, all from one sample in a study of T-cell memory formation after mild COVID-19. MiXCR, applied by TCRdb to the 5' RACE reads, yields one record per CDR3 protein. Of a few hundred thousand distinct CDR3 sequences listed, over 20% are singletons. The sample was PBMCs or a T cell subset sorted from them (not recorded which). The source is an adult woman who had mild COVID-19 (a few samples of this study predate the infection). Cell type and time point are not known. Each CDR3 is given with its conserved first and last residue. The order of the fields is D gene, V gene, clone size, J gene, CDR3 DNA, CDR3 protein. D genes are given only for firm matches. For some rows the clone size is stated as once, few or many, or as a class when expanded; others skip it.

.	TRBV4-1	.	TRBJ2-1	TGCGCCAGCAGCCAAACACCATCGAACAGGGTCCATGAGCAGTTCTTC	CASSQTPSNRVHEQFF
.	TRBV7-2	many	TRBJ2-3	TGTGCCAGCAGCACCTTTAGCGAAGAGACGCAGTATTTT	CASSTFSEETQYF
.	TRBV11-2	.	TRBJ1-2	TGTGCCAGCAGCTTAGAGGATCTGGTAGGGACTGATGGCTACACCTTC	CASSLEDLVGTDGYTF
.	TRBV20-1	.	TRBJ2-5	TGCAGTGCTAGTAAGACCCGGCAAGAGACCCAGTACTTC	CSASKTRQETQYF
.	TRBV4-3	few	TRBJ2-6	TGCGCCAGCAGCCAAGATGAGGAGCAGGGTGGGGCCAACGTCCTGACTTTC	CASSQDEEQGGANVLTF
.	TRBV7-2	many	TRBJ2-2	TGTGCCAGCAGCTTAGACAGGTTACGCACCGGGGAGCTGTTTTTT	CASSLDRLRTGELFF
TRBD2	TRBV9	.	TRBJ2-1	TGTGCCAGCAGCGAAGGGGAGCGGGGTGGGGGCAATGAGCAGTTCTTC	CASSEGERGGGNEQFF
TRBD1	TRBV5-1	few	TRBJ1-1	TGCGCCAGCAGCTCGGGACAGACCATGAACACTGAAGCTTTCTTT	CASSSGQTMNTEAFF
.	TRBV20-1	.	TRBJ2-1	TGCAGTGCTAGAGGTCGGGAGTCCTATGAGCAGTTCTTC	CSARGRESYEQFF
TRBD2	TRBV7-3	many	TRBJ2-3	TGTGCCAGCAGCTTGGGACTAGCGGGAGGCCTTTTCACAGATACGCAGTATTTT	CASSLGLAGGLFTDTQYF
TRBD1	TRBV5-6	.	TRBJ1-4	TGTGCCAGCAGCTTTTTGAAGGGGGCTAGGGAAAAACTGTTTTTT	CASSFLKGAREKLFF
.	TRBV11-2	.	TRBJ2-1	TGTGCCAGCAGCTTAGTCGAGGGGGCGGGGTGGGAGCAGTTCTTC	CASSLVEGAGWEQFF
.	TRBV19	few	TRBJ1-1	TGTGCCAGTAAAGAGGCTCGGACTGAAGCTTTCTTT	CASKEARTEAFF